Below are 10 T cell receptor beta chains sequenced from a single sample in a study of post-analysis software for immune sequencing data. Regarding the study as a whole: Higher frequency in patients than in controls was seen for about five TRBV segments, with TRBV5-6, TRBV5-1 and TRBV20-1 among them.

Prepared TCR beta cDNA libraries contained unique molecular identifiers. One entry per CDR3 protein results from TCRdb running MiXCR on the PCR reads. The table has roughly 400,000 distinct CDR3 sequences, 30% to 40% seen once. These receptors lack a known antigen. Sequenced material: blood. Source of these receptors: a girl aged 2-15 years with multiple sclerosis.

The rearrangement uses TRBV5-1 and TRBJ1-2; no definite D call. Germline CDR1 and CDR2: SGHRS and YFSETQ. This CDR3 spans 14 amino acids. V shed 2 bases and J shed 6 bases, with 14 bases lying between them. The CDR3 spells CASSFSVAEDGYTF. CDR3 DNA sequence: TGCGCCAGCAGCTTTTCGGTAGCAGAGGATGGCTACACCTTC.

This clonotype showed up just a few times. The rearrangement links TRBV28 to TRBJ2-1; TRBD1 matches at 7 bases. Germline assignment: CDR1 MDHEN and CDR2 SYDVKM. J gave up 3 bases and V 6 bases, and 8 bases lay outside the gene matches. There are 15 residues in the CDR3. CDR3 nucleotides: TGTGCCAGCAGCCGGGACAGCCAGATCTACAATGAGCAGTTCTTC. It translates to CASSRDSQIYNEQFF. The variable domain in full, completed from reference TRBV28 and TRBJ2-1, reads DVKVTQSSRYLVKRTGEKVFLECVQDMDHENMFWYRQDPGLGLRLIYFSYDVKMKEKGDIPEGYSVSREKKERFSLILESASTNQTSMYLCASSRDSQIYNEQFFGPGTRLTVL.

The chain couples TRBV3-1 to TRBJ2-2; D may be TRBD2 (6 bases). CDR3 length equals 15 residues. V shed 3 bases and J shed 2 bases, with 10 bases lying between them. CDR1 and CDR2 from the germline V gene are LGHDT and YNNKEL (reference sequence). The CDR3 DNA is TGTGCCAGCAGCCACCGGGGAGGAAACACCGGGGAGCTGTTTTTT. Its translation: CASSHRGGNTGELFF.

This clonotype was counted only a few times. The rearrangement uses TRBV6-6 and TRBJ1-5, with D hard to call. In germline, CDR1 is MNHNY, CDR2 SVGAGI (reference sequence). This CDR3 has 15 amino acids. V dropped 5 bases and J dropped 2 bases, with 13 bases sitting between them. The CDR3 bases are TGTGCCAGCAGTACCCTGGGCGGTGGCAATCAGCCCCAGCATTTT. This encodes CASSTLGGGNQPQHF.

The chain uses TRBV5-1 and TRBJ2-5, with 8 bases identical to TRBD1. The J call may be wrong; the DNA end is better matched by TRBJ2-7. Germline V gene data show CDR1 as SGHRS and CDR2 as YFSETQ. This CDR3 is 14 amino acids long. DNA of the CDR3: TGCGCCAGCAGCCTGAAACAGGGGGTCTACGAGCAGTACTTC. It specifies CASSLKQGVYEQYF.

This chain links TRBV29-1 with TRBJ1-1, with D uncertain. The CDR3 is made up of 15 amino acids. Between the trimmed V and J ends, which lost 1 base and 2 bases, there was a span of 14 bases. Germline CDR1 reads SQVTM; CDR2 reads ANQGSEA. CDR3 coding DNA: TGCAGCGTTGAAGTGTTTCCGGTATTAAACACTGAAGCTTTCTTT. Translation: CSVEVFPVLNTEAFF.

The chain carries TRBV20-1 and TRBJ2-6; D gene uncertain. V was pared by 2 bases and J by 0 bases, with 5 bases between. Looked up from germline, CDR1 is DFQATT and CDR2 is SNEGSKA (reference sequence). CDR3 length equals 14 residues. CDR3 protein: CSARKDSGANVLTF. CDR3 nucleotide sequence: TGCAGTGCTAGAAAAGACTCTGGGGCCAACGTCCTGACTTTC.

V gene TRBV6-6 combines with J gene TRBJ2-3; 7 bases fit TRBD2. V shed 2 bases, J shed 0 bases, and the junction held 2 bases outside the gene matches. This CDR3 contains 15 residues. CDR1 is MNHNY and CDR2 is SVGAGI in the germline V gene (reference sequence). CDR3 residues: CASSYPRGSTDTQYF. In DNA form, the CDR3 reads TGTGCCAGCAGTTACCCGCGGGGGAGCACAGATACGCAGTATTTT.

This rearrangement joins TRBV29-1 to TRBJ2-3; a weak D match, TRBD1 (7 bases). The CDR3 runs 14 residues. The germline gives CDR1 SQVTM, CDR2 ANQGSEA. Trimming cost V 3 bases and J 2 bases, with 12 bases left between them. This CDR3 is CSVDPEGATDTQYF. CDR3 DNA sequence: TGCAGCGTTGACCCGGAGGGGGCCACAGATACGCAGTATTTT.

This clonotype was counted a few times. The CDR3: CASSEYGGRYEQYF. The CDR3 nucleotides are TGTGCCAGCAGTGAATACGGGGGCCGCTACGAGCAGTACTTC. The chain couples TRBV6-1 to TRBJ2-7; the D call may be TRBD1 or TRBD2 (6 bases each). Germline lookup yields CDR1 MNHNS and CDR2 SASEGT. This CDR3 comprises 14 residues. Trimming took 2 bases from V and 3 from J, leaving 11 bases between them.